The following is a T cell receptor (beta chain) sequence with its context. The CDR3 has 18 amino acids. Germline-derived CDR1 and CDR2 are ENHRY and SYGVKD. V shed 4 bases, J shed 0 bases, and the junction held 12 bases outside the gene matches. The sample is drawn from a study of shared T cell receptors in the human thymus. Profiling relied on immunoSEQ multiplex PCR, and the TCRdb table lists in-frame clones only, not all of them. The sample shows under 700,000 clones, about four fifths of them seen only once. These data are also associated with another study on human thymus T cells. That source notes: Apparent bias marked the V and J gene usage of thymic and blood repertoires. As related research reported, thymic repertoires overlapped highly among unrelated individuals.

The sequenced material came from thymocytes. J is TRBJ2-3 and V is TRBV10-3, with 8 positions matching TRBD2. The receptor was isolated from a boy less than two years old with a congenital heart defect. The CDR3 here is CAISGTSLADVSTDTQYF. The CDR3 coding sequence is TGTGCCATCAGTGGGACTAGCCTAGCCGATGTTAGCACAGATACGCAGTATTTT.